This T cell receptor beta chain was captured by sequencing in a study of blood T cell repertoires in COVID-19. The wider study: Sample material is recorded as cDNA or gDNA derived from T cells, B-cell-depleted T cells, or PBMCs.

Enrollees, about 18 to 89 years old, lived in about two dozen US areas. Clones were read by immunoSEQ multiplex PCR, and TCRdb kept only the in-frame ones, dropping some. The data show roughly 380,000 clones, with roughly 86% seen just once and 1.3% held by the top ten. The V gene end was trimmed by 5 bases and the J gene end by 5 bases; junction bases not matched to a gene: 3. The length of the CDR3 is 14 residues. Germline V gives CDR1 LNHDA, CDR2 SQIVND (reference sequence). Material: PBMCs or T cells enriched from blood (not recorded which). The receptor was isolated from a man aged 25 to 40 who had recovered from COVID-19. V gene TRBV19 combines with J gene TRBJ1-4; TRBD1 matches 9 bases. The CDR3 DNA reads TGTGCCAGTAGTCCAGGACAGGGGAATGAAAAACTGTTTTTT. Amino acids: CASSPGQGNEKLFF.